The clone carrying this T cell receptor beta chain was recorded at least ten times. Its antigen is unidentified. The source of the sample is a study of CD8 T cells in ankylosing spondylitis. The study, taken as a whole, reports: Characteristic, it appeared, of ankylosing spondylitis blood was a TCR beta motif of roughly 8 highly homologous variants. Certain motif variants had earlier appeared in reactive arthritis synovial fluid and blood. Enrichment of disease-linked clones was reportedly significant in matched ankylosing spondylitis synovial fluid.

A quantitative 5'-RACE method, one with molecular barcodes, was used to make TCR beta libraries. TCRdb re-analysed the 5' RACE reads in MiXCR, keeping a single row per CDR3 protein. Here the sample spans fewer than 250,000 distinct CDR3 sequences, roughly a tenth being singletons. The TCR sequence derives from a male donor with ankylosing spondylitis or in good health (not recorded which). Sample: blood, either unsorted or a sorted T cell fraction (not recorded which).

CDR3 region: CSASTSGGTVEQYF. The CDR3 region has the DNA TGCAGTGCTTCTACTAGCGGGGGTACCGTCGAGCAGTACTTC. The chain links TRBV20-1 to TRBJ2-7; 11 nucleotides match TRBD2. The germline V gene has CDR1 DFQATT and CDR2 SNEGSKA (reference sequence). The CDR3 runs 14 residues. V dropped 5 bases and J dropped 6; count of bases not matched to a gene: 9.